This T cell receptor (beta chain) was recorded in a study of shared clonotypes between healthy human individuals. The naive CD8 subset, CD45RO-negative cells positively selected for CCR7, excluded terminally differentiated effector memory CD45RA+ cells. The CDR3 is made up of 15 amino acids. Looked up from germline, CDR1 is LGHNA and CDR2 is YSLEER. V was pared by 1 base and J by 5 bases, with 14 bases between. Sequenced by immunoSEQ multiplex PCR; TCRdb stores in-frame clones only, minus some. The data show under 850,000 clones, with almost 95% seen just once and less than 25% held by the top ten. Sequencing input: naive CD8+ T cells sorted from blood. The rearrangement links TRBV4-3 to TRBJ1-1, with a tentative D call TRBD1 (5 bases). This receptor was obtained from a young man in good health. The CDR3 spells CASSQGRDGGTEAFF. CDR3 DNA sequence: TGCGCCAGCAGCCAAGGCAGGGACGGGGGAACTGAAGCTTTCTTT.